This TCR beta chain was obtained from a study of T cell changes during pregnancy in multiple sclerosis. Only in-frame clones appear in the TCRdb table, and some are missing; sequencing was by immunoSEQ multiplex PCR. Here the sample spans 30,000 to 35,000 clones, around 90% being singletons. The starting material was CD8+ T cells from peripheral blood mononuclear cells, obtained before pregnancy. This TCR was recovered from a female donor with multiple sclerosis, enrolled in a pregnancy study.

CDR3 in amino acids: CASCDRGGGTGELFF. The CDR3 DNA sequence: TGTGCCAGCTGCGACCGGGGTGGCGGCACCGGGGAGCTGTTTTTT. The rearrangement uses TRBV5-6 and TRBJ2-2; D is possibly TRBD2 (5 bases). CDR1 SGHDT and CDR2 YYEEEE come from the germline V gene. The CDR3 consists of 15 residues. Trimming removed 7 bases at V and 4 bases at J, with 17 bases between.